A single T cell receptor (beta chain) is shown here with its context. TCRdb reanalysed the 5' RACE reads using MiXCR and keeps one entry per CDR3 protein. The sample holds fewer than 250,000 distinct CDR3 sequences, 7.5% seen once. This sample was taken from a study of identical twins. Trimming stripped 2 bases from V and 3 bases from J, with 9 bases between. The CDR3 loop spans 13 amino acids. CDR1 is SGHDT and CDR2 is YYEEEE in the germline V gene. These data also featured in a second study, about yellow fever vaccine responses in identical twins.

The specimen was CD8+ T cells sorted from blood. The sequence derives from a young woman in good health. This chain uses TRBV5-6 with TRBJ2-7; D is unresolved. In nucleotides, the CDR3 is TGTGCCAGCAGCTTCGAGCACAGCTACGAGCAGTACGTC. It yields the protein CASSFEHSYEQYV.